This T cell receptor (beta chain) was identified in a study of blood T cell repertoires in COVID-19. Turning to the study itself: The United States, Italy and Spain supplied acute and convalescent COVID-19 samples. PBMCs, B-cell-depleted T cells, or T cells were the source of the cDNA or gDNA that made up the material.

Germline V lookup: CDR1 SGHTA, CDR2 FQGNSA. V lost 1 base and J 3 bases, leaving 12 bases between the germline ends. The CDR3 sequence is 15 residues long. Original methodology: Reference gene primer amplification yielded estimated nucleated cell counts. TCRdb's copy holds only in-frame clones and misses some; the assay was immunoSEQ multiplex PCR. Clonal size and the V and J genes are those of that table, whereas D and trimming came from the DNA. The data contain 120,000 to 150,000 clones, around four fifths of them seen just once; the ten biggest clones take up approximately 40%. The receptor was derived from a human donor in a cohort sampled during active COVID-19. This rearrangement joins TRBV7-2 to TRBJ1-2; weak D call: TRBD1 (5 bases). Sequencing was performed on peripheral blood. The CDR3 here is CASSLERGADYGYTF. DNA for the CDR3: TGTGCCAGCAGCTTAGAGCGGGGCGCGGACTATGGCTACACCTTC.